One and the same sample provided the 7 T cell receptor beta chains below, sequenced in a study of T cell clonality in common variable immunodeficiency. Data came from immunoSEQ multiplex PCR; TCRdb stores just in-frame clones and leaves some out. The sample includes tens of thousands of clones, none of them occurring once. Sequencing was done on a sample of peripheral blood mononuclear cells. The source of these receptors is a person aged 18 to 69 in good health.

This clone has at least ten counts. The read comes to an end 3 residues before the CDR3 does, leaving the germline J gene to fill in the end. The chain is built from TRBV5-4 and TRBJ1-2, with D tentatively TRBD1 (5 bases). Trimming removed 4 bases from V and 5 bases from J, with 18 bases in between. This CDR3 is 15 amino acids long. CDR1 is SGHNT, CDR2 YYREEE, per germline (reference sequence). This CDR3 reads CASSHPDTELYGYTF. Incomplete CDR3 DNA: TGTGCCAGCAGCCACCCGGACACGGAACTATATGGC.

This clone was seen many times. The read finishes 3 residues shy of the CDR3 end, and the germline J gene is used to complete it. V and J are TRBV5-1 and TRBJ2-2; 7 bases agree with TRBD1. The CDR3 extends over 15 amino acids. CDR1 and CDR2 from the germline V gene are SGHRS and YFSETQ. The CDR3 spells CASSARQGRNEKLFF. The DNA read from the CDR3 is TGCGCCAGCAGCGCCCGACAGGGCCGTAATGAAAAG.

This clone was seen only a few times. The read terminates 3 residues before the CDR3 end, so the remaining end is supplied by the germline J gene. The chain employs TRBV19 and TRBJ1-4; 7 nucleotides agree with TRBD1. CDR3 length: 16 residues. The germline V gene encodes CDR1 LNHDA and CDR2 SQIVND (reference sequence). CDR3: CASSTRQGSSNSPLFF. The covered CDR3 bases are TGTGCCAGTAGTACCAGACAGGGATCATCTAATTCACCA. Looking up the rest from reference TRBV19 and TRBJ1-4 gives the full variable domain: DGGITQSPKYLFRKEGQNVTLSCEQNLNHDAMYWYRQDPGQGLRLIYYSQIVNDFQKGDIAEGYSVSREKKESFPLTVTSAQKNPTAFYLCASSTRQGSSNSPLFFGSGTQLSVL.

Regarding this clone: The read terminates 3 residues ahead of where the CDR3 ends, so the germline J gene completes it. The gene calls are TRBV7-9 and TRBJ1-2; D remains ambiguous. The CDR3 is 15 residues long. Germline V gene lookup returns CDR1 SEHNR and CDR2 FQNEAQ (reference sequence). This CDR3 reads CASSLKASGSYDYTF. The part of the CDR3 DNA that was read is TGTGCCAGCAGCTTAAAGGCTAGCGGATCCTACGAC.

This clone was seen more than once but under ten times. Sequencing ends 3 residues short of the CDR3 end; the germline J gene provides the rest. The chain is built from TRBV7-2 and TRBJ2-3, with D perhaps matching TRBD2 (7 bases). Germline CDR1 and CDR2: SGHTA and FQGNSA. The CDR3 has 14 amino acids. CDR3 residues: CASSPGEGPQPQYF. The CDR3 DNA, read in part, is TGTGCCAGCAGCCCAGGGGAGGGGCCCCAGCCG.

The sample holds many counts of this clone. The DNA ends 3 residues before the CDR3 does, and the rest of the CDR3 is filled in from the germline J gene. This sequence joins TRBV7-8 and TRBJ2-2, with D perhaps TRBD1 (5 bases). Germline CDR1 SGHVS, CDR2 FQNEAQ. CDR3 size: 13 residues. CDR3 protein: CASSLGPQVGLFF. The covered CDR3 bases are TGTGCCAGCAGCCTAGGCCCACAGGTGGGG.

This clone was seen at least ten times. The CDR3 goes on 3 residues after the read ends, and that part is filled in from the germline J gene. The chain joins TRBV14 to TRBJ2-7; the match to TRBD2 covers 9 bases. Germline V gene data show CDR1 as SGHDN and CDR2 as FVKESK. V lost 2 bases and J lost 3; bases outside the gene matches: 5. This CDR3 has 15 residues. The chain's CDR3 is CASSQSSSGNYEQYF. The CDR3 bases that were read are TGTGCCAGCAGCCAATCCTCTAGCGGGAACTACGAG.